The 17 T cell receptor beta chains in this list originate from one sample, sequenced in a study of CD4 T cells in relation to SARS-CoV-2 and coronaviruses. Produced via immunoSEQ multiplex PCR; TCRdb's table is partial and in-frame only. The sample includes 24,000 or so clones, around 80% of them seen just once. No antigen has been assigned to these receptors. Unexposed donor CD4+ T cells date from about 2011-2018, before the COVID-19 pandemic. After approximately 10 days of culture, CD4+ T cells were isolated. The sample comprised CD4+ T cells from PBMCs, cultured in vitro. These receptors originate from a human donor in good health.

This clone was observed a single time. The chain is built from TRBV5-1 and TRBJ2-3, with a possible D match to TRBD2 (6 bases). This CDR3 contains 15 residues. Germline V lookup: CDR1 SGHRS, CDR2 YFSETQ. V lost 2 bases to trimming and J lost 0 bases, with 10 bases between them. Written as DNA, the CDR3 is TGCGCCAGCAGCTTAGGCGGGGTGAGCACAGATACGCAGTATTTT. Translated: CASSLGGVSTDTQYF. Full variable domain (remainder filled in from reference TRBV5-1 and TRBJ2-3): KAGVTQTPRYLIKTRGQQVTLSCSPISGHRSVSWYQQTPGQGLQFLFEYFSETQRNKGNFPGRFSGRQFSNSRSEMNVSTLELGDSALYLCASSLGGVSTDTQYFGPGTRLTVL.

The chain combines TRBV5-1 with TRBJ1-5, with D maybe TRBD1 (5 bases). This CDR3 is 13 amino acids long. Looked up from germline, CDR1 is SGHRS and CDR2 is YFSETQ. Trimming pared 3 bases from V and 5 bases from J, leaving 9 bases between. CDR3 amino acids: CASSSGPDQPQHF. CDR3 nucleotides: TGCGCCAGCAGCTCAGGGCCCGATCAGCCCCAGCATTTT.

The J gene is TRBJ1-6, the V gene TRBV21-1; the D segment call TRBD1 is taken from the table without a DNA check. TRBV21-1 is labeled a pseudogene. This CDR3 has 16 amino acids. The CDR3 nucleotides are TGTGCCAGCAGCAAAGGGGACAGGGGGCAATATTCACCCCTCCACTTT. Translation: CASSKGDRGQYSPLHF.

The table lists this clone with a few counts. The V call is TRBV10-3, the J call TRBJ1-4; TRBD1 matches at 7 bases. J gave up 8 bases and V 5 bases, and 2 bases lay outside the gene matches. Germline V gene sequence: CDR1 ENHRY, CDR2 SYGVKD. The CDR3 sequence is 12 residues long. DNA of the CDR3: TGTGCCATCAGTCGGGACAGCGAAAAACTGTTTTTT. This translates into CAISRDSEKLFF.

In DNA, the CDR3 is TGTGCCAGCAGCCAAGATCCAGGGGGCGAGGGCTACACCTTC. Encoded protein: CASSQDPGGEGYTF. This rearrangement joins TRBV4-2 to TRBJ1-2; 8 bases are a match to TRBD1. CDR1 and CDR2 from the germline V gene are LGHNA and YNFKEQ. V lost 0 bases and J lost 8; bases outside the gene matches: 5. The CDR3 loop spans 14 amino acids.

This sequence joins TRBV2 and TRBJ2-5; a weak D match, TRBD1 (6 bases). Germline CDR1 SNHLY, CDR2 FYNNEI. Deletions cut 8 bases from V and 0 bases from J, with 7 bases between. This CDR3 has 12 residues. The CDR3, as DNA: TGTGCCAGCCGGACAGACCAAGAGACCCAGTACTTC. This codes for CASRTDQETQYF.

V gene TRBV7-2 combines with J gene TRBJ2-7; TRBD1 might be the D (6 bases). The CDR3 has 15 amino acids. Germline CDR1 is SGHTA and CDR2 is FQGNSA. V shed 0 bases and J shed 1 base, with 10 bases lying between them. Written as DNA, the CDR3 is TGTGCCAGCAGCTTAGCAGGGACATTTTCCTACGAGCAGTACTTC. This sequence encodes CASSLAGTFSYEQYF.

The chain joins TRBV18 to TRBJ1-4, with 7 bases that match TRBD1. The CDR3 spans 15 residues. The V segment lost 2 bases and the J segment 8 bases; nucleotides outside the gene matches: 8. In germline, CDR1 is KGHSH, CDR2 LQKENI. For the CDR3, the DNA is TGTGCCAGCTCACCAGGCCGACAGGGCAACGAAAAACTGTTTTTT. Protein: CASSPGRQGNEKLFF.

This rearrangement joins TRBV19 to TRBJ1-3; 8 positions match TRBD1. Germline trimming cut 7 bases from V and 0 bases from J; bases unmatched to any gene: 5. Germline CDR1 is LNHDA and CDR2 is SQIVND (reference sequence). The CDR3 contains 15 residues. CDR3 protein: CASTSDRVSGNTIYF. The DNA for the CDR3 is TGTGCCAGTACATCGGACAGGGTCTCTGGAAACACCATATATTTT.

The chain joins TRBV4-3 to TRBJ2-3; the match to TRBD2 covers 11 bases. The CDR3 covers 15 residues. V shed 1 base and J 5 bases; nucleotides not matched to a gene: 2. The germline V gene encodes CDR1 LGHNA and CDR2 YSLEER. CDR3 sequence reads: CASSQGTSGLDTQYF. The CDR3 DNA is TGCGCCAGCAGCCAAGGGACTAGCGGGCTAGATACGCAGTATTTT.

V usage is TRBV6-5 and J usage is TRBJ2-7, with no clear D. The CDR3 length is 14 residues. Between the trimmed V and J ends, which lost 6 bases and 2 bases, there was a span of 14 bases. Germline CDR1 reads MNHEY; CDR2 reads SVGAGI. The CDR3 sequence: CASREVKSTYEQYF. The CDR3 nucleotides read TGTGCCAGCAGAGAGGTCAAGAGTACCTACGAGCAGTACTTC.

The chain has TRBV27 and TRBJ2-7, with 11 bases aligning to TRBD2. The CDR3 spans 15 residues. From germline, CDR1 is MNHEY and CDR2 SMNVEV (reference sequence). Trimming took 4 bases from V and 2 from J; bases not matched to a gene: 4. Here the CDR3 reads CASSSGLAVPYEQYF. The CDR3 DNA follows: TGTGCCAGCAGTTCGGGACTAGCGGTCCCCTACGAGCAGTACTTC.

The chain combines TRBV19 with TRBJ1-2; no clear D. CDR1 is LNHDA and CDR2 is SQIVND in the germline V gene (reference sequence). The V end lost 1 base, the J end lost 3 bases, and 12 bases lay between the germline ends. CDR3 length: 15 residues. The CDR3 nucleotides are TGTGCCAGTAGTATAGCCTCTGGACGGCACTATGGCTACACCTTC. It specifies CASSIASGRHYGYTF.

The CDR3 sequence: CASSLHTRGTEAFF. As DNA, the CDR3 is TGTGCCAGCAGCTTACACACGCGGGGGACTGAAGCTTTCTTT. J is TRBJ1-1 and V is TRBV7-2, with D perhaps matching TRBD1 (5 bases). Germline V gene sequence: CDR1 SGHTA, CDR2 FQGNSA. Trimming removed 2 bases at V and 5 bases at J, with 12 bases between. The CDR3 is made up of 14 amino acids.

J is TRBJ1-2 and V is TRBV27; a weak D match, TRBD1 (5 bases). The length of the CDR3 is 16 residues. Deletions cut 5 bases from V and 7 bases from J, with 23 bases between. Germline-derived CDR1 and CDR2 are MNHEY and SMNVEV (reference sequence). The CDR3 DNA follows: TGTGCCAGCAGTGGGGGGGGTGGCAGGCGCCTCGGTGGCTACACCTTC. This gives the protein CASSGGGGRRLGGYTF.

This chain connects TRBV3-1 (or the pseudogene TRBV3-2) to TRBJ1-5; 7 nucleotides line up with TRBD1. This CDR3 contains 15 residues. V gave up 0 bases and J gave up 9 bases; unmatched junction bases: 8. Per the germline V gene, CDR1 is LGHDT and CDR2 is YNNKEL (reference sequence). The CDR3 sequence is CASSQDYTGVGPQHF. The CDR3 coding sequence is TGTGCCAGCAGCCAAGATTACACAGGGGTAGGGCCCCAGCATTTT.

This CDR3 reads CASSISAYGLASGGAPYNEQFF. In DNA, the CDR3 is TGTGCCAGTAGTATCAGTGCGTACGGGCTGGCTAGCGGGGGGGCCCCCTACAATGAGCAGTTCTTC. The chain combines TRBV19 with TRBJ2-1; 12 nucleotides align to TRBD2. The CDR3 runs 22 residues. J lost 2 bases, V lost 3 bases, and 20 bases had no gene match. Per the germline V gene, CDR1 is LNHDA and CDR2 is SQIVND (reference sequence).